The T cell receptor (beta chain) described here comes from a study of regulatory dendritic cells for organ transplantation (dated 2017 in TCRdb). A note on the overall study: The TCRbeta repertoires of sorted naive and memory CD4+ and CD8+ T cells were sequenced before and after allostimulation with regulatory or mature dendritic cells. What the research found in general, with its limitations: Sequencing was done in only two subjects, and the authors reported considerable heterogeneity between individuals in the alloreactive memory CD8+ T cell pool. Highly diverse repertoires were observed in naive CD4+ and CD8+ T cells, whereas lower diversity was observed in memory cells, and the most oligoclonal repertoires were found in memory CD8+ cells. Of the resting subsets, memory CD8+ T cells had the largest number of alloreactive TCR clonotypes. In both subjects, allostimulation led to expansion of memory CD8+ clones, though the expansion induced by regulatory dendritic cells appeared to be more limited than that induced by mature dendritic cells.

After removal of 5 bases from V and 7 bases from J, the junction retains 7 bases not matched to a gene. The germline V gene sets CDR1 to MDHEN and CDR2 to SYDVKM. Taken from cysteine to phenylalanine, the CDR3 has 15 residues. The entry retains the CDR3 DNA only, 45 bases that are in frame from base 1. A note on this clone: Its antigen remains undetermined. No base qualities exist here, and no much larger clone lies one base off it.

FACS was used to sort naive T cells as CD45RA+ cells and memory T cells as CD45RO+ CD4+ or CD8+ cells. The T cells used for TCR sequencing were obtained from two healthy control subjects. Unstimulated sorted T cell subsets served as baseline controls for the mixed lymphocyte reactions. The Qiagen DNeasy Blood & Tissue Kit was used for extraction of genomic DNA. TCRbeta CDR3 regions were amplified by multiplexed two-step PCR using Vbeta-specific forward primers and Jbeta-specific reverse primers. Through the immunoSEQ service, the TCRbeta libraries were run on an Illumina instrument for sequencing. Per the original workflow: IMGT annotation was used to assign V, D and J genes, and synthetic CDR3 analogues were used to correct counts for multiplex PCR bias. In the immunoSEQ Analyzer, repertoire clonality was calculated as one minus the normalized Shannon entropy. Fisher's exact test with Benjamini-Hochberg false discovery rate control was used to define clonal expansion, with two-tailed P<0.01. What TCRdb holds here is the immuneACCESS table cut down to in-frame rearrangements. Part of the clones is not present; checked against another copy, under half of the missing clones reflect an unresolved V gene, and the others are unexplained. From that table come the V and J calls and clone size; the DNA was used to work out D and trimming. In this sample the table shows fewer than 40,000 clones, 70% to 90% of which occur a single time. Over 0.05% of the sample is taken by the ten largest.

This TCR was recovered from a human donor in good health. Sequencing input: naive CD4+ T cells from blood. Per the publication, the cell subset or site label means: CD45RA+ naive T cells. The sequence is built from TRBV28 and TRBJ2-1, and 11 junctional nucleotides match TRBD1. Here is the DNA: TGTGCCAGCAGTCGGGGACAGGGGGTTCGGAATGAGCAGTTCTTC. Translated, it reads CASSRGQGVRNEQFF.